This T cell receptor beta chain is drawn from a study of blood T cell repertoires in COVID-19. Study at large: Both acute and convalescent COVID-19 samples were obtained from the United States, Italy and Spain. Sample material is recorded as cDNA or gDNA derived from T cells, B-cell-depleted T cells, or PBMCs.

Data came from immunoSEQ multiplex PCR; TCRdb stores just in-frame clones and leaves some out. The repertoire consists of about 200,000 clones, with around 86% occurring once and the leading ten covering 5.5% to 8%. Germline CDR1 reads LNHDA; CDR2 reads SQIVND (reference sequence). CDR3 size: 14 residues. V lost 4 bases to trimming and J lost 2 bases; unmatched junction nucleotides: 5. The sequence was obtained from a man between 60 and 75 years old who had recovered from COVID-19. The source material was peripheral blood. The chain has TRBV19 and TRBJ2-7; 7 positions agree with TRBD1. CDR3 sequence reads: CASSTRTGAYEQYF. CDR3 in DNA: TGTGCCAGTAGTACCCGGACAGGCGCCTACGAGCAGTACTTC.